A single sample gave rise to the 12 T cell receptor beta chains below, sequenced in a study of Ad26.COV2.S vaccination and SARS-CoV-2 variants. TCRdb's table, derived via immunoSEQ multiplex PCR, lists solely in-frame clones and lacks some. Among about 680,000 clones, around 89% were seen once, and the ten largest hold about 1.5%. Treatment denoted: around 19 received Ad26.COV2.S at low or high dose, single or two shots; a few received placebo; per-sample allocation not given. Specimens were obtained on day 63 following the first vaccine or placebo injection. The sample consisted of peripheral blood, taken in a trial of Ad26.COV2.S vaccine versus placebo. The receptors stem from a person aged 18 to 65 who received the Ad26.COV2.S COVID-19 vaccine or a placebo.

This clone was detected ten times or more. The rearrangement links TRBV19 to TRBJ2-1; 9 bases match TRBD1. The CDR3 totals 13 residues. Germline values: CDR1 LNHDA, CDR2 SQIVND (reference sequence). The trim removed 1 base at V and 12 bases at J, leaving 4 bases unmatched. The CDR3 DNA reads as TGTGCCAGTAGTATAGCGGGGGGACAGGGGCAGTTCTTC. This codes for CASSIAGGQGQFF.

DNA of the CDR3: TGTGCCAGCAGGGCCCAGGGAGCCTATAATTCACCCCTCCACTTT. Encoded protein: CASRAQGAYNSPLHF. V gene TRBV6-6 combines with J gene TRBJ1-6, with TRBD1 as a possible D gene (5 bases). V dropped 6 bases and J dropped 2 bases, with 11 bases sitting between them. The CDR3 is 15 amino acids. Germline V gene sequence: CDR1 MNHNY, CDR2 SVGAGI (reference sequence).

This clone was seen a handful of times. CDR3 in amino acids: CASSPPGYHEQYF. The CDR3 region has the DNA TGTGCCAGCAGCCCTCCGGGCTACCACGAGCAGTACTTC. The V call is TRBV11-2, the J call TRBJ2-7; no firm D call. The CDR3 contains 13 residues. Germline CDR1 SGHAT, CDR2 FQNNGV. V lost 5 bases to trimming and J lost 5 bases, with 13 bases between them.

This sequence joins TRBV2 and TRBJ1-5; TRBD1 is a possible D gene (5 bases). Trimming removed 7 bases from V and 2 bases from J, with 12 bases in between. CDR1 and CDR2 (germline): SNHLY, FYNNEI. The CDR3 has 14 residues. DNA of the CDR3: TGTGCCAGCACCCTCGGGGCAGGCAATCAGCCCCAGCATTTT. Translation gives CASTLGAGNQPQHF.

V is TRBV2 and J is TRBJ1-1, with unresolved D. The V gene lost 5 bases and the J gene lost 5 bases, with 15 bases spanning the gap. The CDR3 is made up of 14 amino acids. Germline V lookup: CDR1 SNHLY, CDR2 FYNNEI. CDR3 sequence (DNA): TGTGCCAGCAGTTTAGGACTAGCTGAAACTGAAGCTTTCTTT. This sequence encodes CASSLGLAETEAFF.

This clone was counted only a few times. The chain carries TRBV3-1 (or the pseudogene TRBV3-2) and TRBJ2-1; 8 bases agree with TRBD2. This CDR3 region has 18 residues. Germline V lookup: CDR1 LGHDT, CDR2 YNNKEL (reference sequence). V was pared by 0 bases and J by 0 bases, with 7 bases of the junction left unmatched. CDR3 DNA: TGTGCCAGCAGCCAAGACCCTCTAGCGGGTAGCTCCTACAATGAGCAGTTCTTC. Its translation: CASSQDPLAGSSYNEQFF.

The chain recombines TRBV6-5 with TRBJ2-3; D not resolved. The CDR3 is made up of 15 amino acids. The germline CDR1 and CDR2 sequences are MNHEY and SVGAGI. Between the trimmed V and J ends, which lost 2 bases and 1 base, there was a span of 10 bases. The chain's CDR3 is CASSYDGSRTDTQYF. In DNA, the CDR3 is TGTGCCAGCAGTTACGACGGGTCTCGCACAGATACGCAGTATTTT.

V usage is TRBV6-5 and J usage is TRBJ1-5; D is uncertain. The V end was cut by 4 bases, the J end by 2 bases, with 6 bases between. The CDR3 is 13 amino acids. Germline loops: CDR1 MNHEY, CDR2 SVGAGI. The CDR3 loop reads CASSSGGNQPQHF. CDR3 DNA sequence: TGTGCCAGCAGTTCAGGAGGCAATCAGCCCCAGCATTTT.

The rearrangement uses TRBV25-1 and TRBJ1-1; no clear D. This CDR3 is 11 amino acids long. Trimming stripped 5 bases from V and 5 bases from J, with 6 bases between. Per germline, CDR1 MGHDK and CDR2 SYGVNS. The CDR3 loop reads CASSYWTEAFF. The DNA of the CDR3 is TGTGCCAGCAGTTACTGGACTGAAGCTTTCTTT.

The chain combines TRBV7-9 with TRBJ1-4; a possible D gene is TRBD1 (6 bases). Germline V gives CDR1 SEHNR, CDR2 FQNEAQ (reference sequence). The CDR3 has 15 amino acids. Trimming removed 4 bases at V and 3 bases at J, with 12 bases between. The DNA of the CDR3 is TGTGCCAGCAGCTCGGGGGCGCAGGCTAATGAAAAACTGTTTTTT. Residues: CASSSGAQANEKLFF.

The chain combines TRBV7-9 with TRBJ2-6; D is undetermined. V was cut by 7 bases and J by 8 bases, with 6 bases left in between. Germline V gene lookup returns CDR1 SEHNR and CDR2 FQNEAQ (reference sequence). The CDR3 spans 11 residues. The CDR3 coding sequence is TGTGCCAGCACCTTTACCAACGTCCTGACTTTC. It is translated as CASTFTNVLTF.

On this clone: Other DNA sequences in this sample translate to the same CDR3. The chain carries TRBV7-9 and TRBJ1-2; D is unresolved. The CDR3 has 12 amino acids. V lost 4 bases to trimming and J lost 5 bases, with 8 bases between them. Looked up from germline, CDR1 is SEHNR and CDR2 is FQNEAQ (reference sequence). The CDR3 DNA follows: TGTGCCAGCAGCTCTAGGACGTATGGCTACACCTTC. Amino acids: CASSSRTYGYTF. The entire variable domain, with the rest obtained from reference TRBV7-9 and TRBJ1-2, is as follows: DTGVSQNPRHKITKRGQNVTFRCDPISEHNRLYWYRQTLGQGPEFLTYFQNEAQLEKSRLLSDRFSAERPKGSFSTLEIQRTEQGDSAMYLCASSSRTYGYTFGSGTRLTVV.